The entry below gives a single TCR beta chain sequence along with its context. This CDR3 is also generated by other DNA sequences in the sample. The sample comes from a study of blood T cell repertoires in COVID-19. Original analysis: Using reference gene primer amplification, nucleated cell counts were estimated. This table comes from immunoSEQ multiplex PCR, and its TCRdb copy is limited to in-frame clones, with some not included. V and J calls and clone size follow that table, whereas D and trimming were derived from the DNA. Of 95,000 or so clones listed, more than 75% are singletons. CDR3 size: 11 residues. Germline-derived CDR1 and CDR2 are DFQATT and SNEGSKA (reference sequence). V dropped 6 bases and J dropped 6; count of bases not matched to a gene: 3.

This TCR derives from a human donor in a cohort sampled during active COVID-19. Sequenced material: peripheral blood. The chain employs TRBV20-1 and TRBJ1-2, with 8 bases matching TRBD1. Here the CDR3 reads CSARTGNGYTF. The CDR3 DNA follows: TGCAGTGCAAGGACAGGGAATGGCTACACCTTC.